The clone carrying this TCR beta chain was observed at least ten times. This sample was included in a study of neurological immune-mediated disorders. The germline CDR1 and CDR2 sequences are SGHVS and FQNEAQ. This CDR3 contains 16 residues. The junction had 11 bases not matched to a gene; V was cut back by 5 bases and J by 3 bases. Synthesis of cDNA used 5'RACE (with 10-nucleotide random UMIs). Every sequencing run gave over 190 million TCR-beta sequences, taken from 15-18 subjects. TCRdb used MiXCR to reprocess the 5' RACE reads, holding one entry per CDR3 protein. Among tens of thousands of distinct CDR3 sequences, roughly 4.5% were seen once, and the ten largest hold less than 8%.

This sequence joins TRBV7-8 and TRBJ1-2; 8 bases are shared with TRBD1. Sequencing used PBMCs. This receptor was taken from a young man with multiple sclerosis. The CDR3 nucleotides are TGTGCCAGCAGCGCAGGTCGCAGGGGGCAATACTATGGCTACACCTTC. Translating it yields CASSAGRRGQYYGYTF.